The 21 T cell receptor beta chains listed next were all sequenced from one sample in a study of blood T cell repertoires in COVID-19. Generated by immunoSEQ multiplex PCR, the TCRdb table keeps only in-frame clones and is missing some. The sample has about 140,000 clones, 75% to 85% seen once. Sequencing was done on a sample of peripheral blood. The receptors here all came from a woman aged 80 or older with acute or convalescent COVID-19.

This rearrangement joins TRBV3-1 (or the pseudogene TRBV3-2) to TRBJ1-3; 9 bases map to TRBD1. V dropped 7 bases and J dropped 2; count of bases not matched to a gene: 6. The germline V gene encodes CDR1 LGHDT and CDR2 YNNKEL (reference sequence). The CDR3 runs 15 residues. CDR3 loop: CASTKGTGTGNTIYF. CDR3 sequence (DNA): TGTGCCAGCACAAAGGGGACAGGGACTGGAAACACCATATATTTT.

About this clone itself: The junction differs from germline at one of its ends, possibly a read error. As DNA, the CDR3 is TGTGCCGCCAGCAGAGATACAAGGCTGGTTAGCAGCGACAATGAGCAGTTCTTC. It is translated as CAASRDTRLVSSDNEQFF. The rearrangement uses TRBV15 and TRBJ2-1, with D unclear. The CDR3 has 18 residues. The germline V gene encodes CDR1 LNHNV and CDR2 YYDKDF (reference sequence).

V usage is TRBV7-9 and J usage is TRBJ1-1; unclear D gene. CDR3 size: 13 residues. CDR1 is SEHNR, CDR2 FQNEAQ, per germline (reference sequence). Trimming took 4 bases from V and 11 from J, leaving 17 bases between them. The CDR3 is CASSYGETLNAFF. Written as DNA, the CDR3 is TGTGCCAGCAGCTATGGGGAGACCCTTAACGCTTTCTTT.

The J gene is TRBJ1-1, the V gene TRBV23-1; the D is unclear. TRBV23-1 is an open reading frame whose function is uncertain. With 8 bases removed from V and 11 bases from J, the gap between germline ends came to 24 bases. The CDR3 is 14 amino acids. The CDR3, as DNA: TGCGCCAGCGGCTCCCCGCAAGTGGCCCTGTTGGCTTTCTTT. Translated, it gives CASGSPQVALLAFF.

CDR3 sequence reads: CATSDLWQGADGELFF. In DNA form, the CDR3 reads TGTGCCACCAGTGATTTGTGGCAGGGGGCTGACGGGGAGCTGTTTTTT. This sequence joins TRBV24-1 and TRBJ2-2; 8 nucleotides align to TRBD1. The germline V gene has CDR1 KGHDR and CDR2 SFDVKD. The V and J ends lost 0 bases and 7 bases, in that order; junction bases with no gene match: 6. CDR3 length: 16 residues.

The gene calls are TRBV2 and TRBJ1-2, with D unresolved. The CDR3 extends over 15 amino acids. Trimming took 4 bases from V and 9 from J, leaving 21 bases between them. Germline CDR1 reads SNHLY; CDR2 reads FYNNEI. The chain's CDR3 is CASSVVRLPPARYTF. The CDR3 bases are TGTGCCAGCAGTGTTGTTAGACTGCCCCCCGCTCGCTACACCTTC.

The chain has TRBV24-1 and TRBJ2-1, with 7 bases lining up with TRBD1. The CDR3 extends over 14 amino acids. CDR1 KGHDR and CDR2 SFDVKD come from the germline V gene. The V and J ends lost 4 bases and 2 bases, in that order; junction bases with no gene match: 1. CDR3 DNA sequence: TGTGCCACCAGTGACGGGACAGCCTACAATGAGCAGTTCTTC. This encodes CATSDGTAYNEQFF.

J is TRBJ1-5 and V is TRBV5-1; D is unclear. This CDR3 is built from 13 residues. Trimming stripped 0 bases from V and 4 bases from J, with 5 bases between. Germline assignment: CDR1 SGHRS and CDR2 YFSETQ. The CDR3 reads CASSLAGNQPQHF. The CDR3 bases are TGCGCCAGCAGCTTGGCCGGGAATCAGCCCCAGCATTTT.

The J gene is TRBJ1-5, the V gene TRBV19; D is perhaps TRBD1 (5 bases). This CDR3 contains 14 residues. Germline V lookup: CDR1 LNHDA, CDR2 SQIVND (reference sequence). The germline V and J ends were trimmed by 3 bases and 3 bases, with 9 bases remaining between them. The CDR3 coding sequence is TGTGCCAGTAGTATGTGGGGGGTCAATCAGCCCCAGCATTTT. This gives the protein CASSMWGVNQPQHF. The whole variable domain, filled in from reference TRBV19 and TRBJ1-5, reads DGGITQSPKYLFRKEGQNVTLSCEQNLNHDAMYWYRQDPGQGLRLIYYSQIVNDFQKGDIAEGYSVSREKKESFPLTVTSAQKNPTAFYLCASSMWGVNQPQHFGDGTRLSIL.

The V gene is TRBV27, the J gene TRBJ1-1, with TRBD1 identical over 8 bases. Germline V gene lookup returns CDR1 MNHEY and CDR2 SMNVEV (reference sequence). Trimming at V came to 6 bases and at J to 3 bases, leaving 3 bases not matched to a gene. The CDR3 runs to 13 residues. Here the CDR3 reads CASSLQGDTEAFF. The CDR3 DNA sequence: TGTGCCAGCAGCTTACAGGGGGACACTGAAGCTTTCTTT.

The chain combines TRBV19 with TRBJ1-4; 7 positions match TRBD1. J lost 4 bases, V lost 3 bases, and 5 bases had no gene match. The germline CDR1 and CDR2 sequences are LNHDA and SQIVND (reference sequence). The CDR3 loop spans 15 amino acids. DNA of the CDR3: TGTGCCAGTAGTATCTGGACAGGAGTTAATGAAAAACTGTTTTTT. Protein product: CASSIWTGVNEKLFF.

This chain links TRBV28 with TRBJ2-5; D is undetermined. CDR3 length: 15 amino acids. V gave up 5 bases and J gave up 3 bases, with 16 bases separating them. Germline-derived CDR1 and CDR2 are MDHEN and SYDVKM. The CDR3 region is CASSIPYRVEETQYF. The CDR3 DNA is TGTGCCAGCAGTATACCATATCGAGTGGAAGAGACCCAGTACTTC. Based on the CDR3 plus reference TRBV28 and TRBJ2-5, the full variable domain is DVKVTQSSRYLVKRTGEKVFLECVQDMDHENMFWYRQDPGLGLRLIYFSYDVKMKEKGDIPEGYSVSREKKERFSLILESASTNQTSMYLCASSIPYRVEETQYFGPGTRLLVL.

The rearrangement uses TRBV5-1 and TRBJ2-2; 11 positions agree with TRBD2. Germline V gene lookup returns CDR1 SGHRS and CDR2 YFSETQ. The CDR3 has 16 residues. V dropped 4 bases and J dropped 3; count of bases not matched to a gene: 5. The CDR3: CASSPIAGGHTGELFF. In DNA form, the CDR3 reads TGCGCCAGCAGCCCCATAGCGGGAGGGCACACCGGGGAGCTGTTTTTT.

This clone has more than one count but fewer than ten. The V and J genes are TRBV12-3 or TRBV12-4 and TRBJ2-3, with D uncertain. The V end was cut by 5 bases, the J end by 3 bases, with 3 bases between. The CDR3 is made up of 11 amino acids. The CDR3 here is CASSVTDTQYF. The CDR3 DNA is TGTGCCAGCAGTGTAACAGATACGCAGTATTTT.

V is TRBV5-1 and J is TRBJ1-1; D unresolved. The V gene lost 2 bases and the J gene lost 0 bases, with 11 bases spanning the gap. The V gene's germline CDR1 is SGHRS and CDR2 YFSETQ. The CDR3 covers 15 residues. CDR3 sequence (DNA): TGCGCCAGCAGCTTCGTTAGCACATTGAACACTGAAGCTTTCTTT. Translated: CASSFVSTLNTEAFF.

This chain uses TRBV6-1 with TRBJ1-2, with D unclear. V lost 2 bases and J lost 3, with 7 bases in between. The V gene's germline CDR1 is MNHNS and CDR2 SASEGT. The CDR3 is 13 amino acids. Here the CDR3 reads CASSEPTDYGYTF. The CDR3 DNA reads as TGTGCCAGCAGTGAACCTACCGACTATGGCTACACCTTC.

In its sample, this clone was seen a few times. The chain employs TRBV6-1 and TRBJ2-7, with 10 nucleotides matching TRBD2. Germline values: CDR1 MNHNS, CDR2 SASEGT. Germline trimming cut 1 base from V and 4 bases from J; bases unmatched to any gene: 10. The CDR3 sequence is 17 residues long. The CDR3 reads CASSEDPSGGAWYEQYF. In nucleotides, the CDR3 is TGTGCCAGCAGTGAAGACCCAAGCGGGGGGGCCTGGTACGAGCAGTACTTC.

V is TRBV7-2 and J is TRBJ2-1; perhaps TRBD1 as D (6 bases). V was clipped by 5 bases and J by 7 bases, with 24 bases between them. The germline V gene encodes CDR1 SGHTA and CDR2 FQGNSA. The CDR3 loop spans 17 amino acids. This CDR3 reads CASSPGPGTPQGNEQFF. CDR3 DNA sequence: TGTGCCAGCAGCCCTGGGCCCGGGACGCCCCAGGGGAATGAGCAGTTCTTC.

The V and J genes are TRBV5-4 and TRBJ1-1; no clear D. Per germline, CDR1 SGHNT and CDR2 YYREEE (reference sequence). This CDR3 contains 14 residues. Trimming took off 0 bases at V and 3 bases at J, with 9 bases between the two ends. The CDR3 DNA is TGTGCCAGCAGCTTGGGGGGAGAAGACACTGAAGCTTTCTTT. Translation: CASSLGGEDTEAFF.

The chain links TRBV4-1 to TRBJ1-4; D not certain. Germline assignment: CDR1 MGHRA and CDR2 YSYEKL. V lost 1 base and J lost 5, with 14 bases in between. This CDR3 region has 16 residues. The chain's CDR3 is CASSQGLTPWNEKLFF. CDR3 in DNA: TGCGCCAGCAGCCAAGGGCTGACTCCGTGGAATGAAAAACTGTTTTTT.

This clone has only a few counts. The chain recombines TRBV7-8 with TRBJ1-3, with D possibly TRBD1 on 5 matching bases. The CDR3 loop spans 13 amino acids. Between the trimmed V and J ends, which lost 5 bases and 4 bases, there was a span of 9 bases. Germline CDR1 and CDR2: SGHVS and FQNEAQ. The CDR3 protein is CASSHRTGNTIYF. CDR3 coding DNA: TGTGCCAGCAGCCACCGGACAGGAAACACCATATATTTT.